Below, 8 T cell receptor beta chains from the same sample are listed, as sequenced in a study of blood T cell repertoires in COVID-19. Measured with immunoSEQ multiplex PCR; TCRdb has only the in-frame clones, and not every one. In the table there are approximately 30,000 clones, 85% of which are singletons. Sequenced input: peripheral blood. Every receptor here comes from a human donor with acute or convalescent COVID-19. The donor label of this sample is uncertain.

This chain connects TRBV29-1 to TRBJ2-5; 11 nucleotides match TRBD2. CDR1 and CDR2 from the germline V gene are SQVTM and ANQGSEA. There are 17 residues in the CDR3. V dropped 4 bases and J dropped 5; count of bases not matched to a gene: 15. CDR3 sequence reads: CSVGLSGGVGYAETQYF. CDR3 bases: TGCAGCGTTGGTCTTAGCGGGGGGGTAGGTTACGCGGAGACCCAGTACTTC.

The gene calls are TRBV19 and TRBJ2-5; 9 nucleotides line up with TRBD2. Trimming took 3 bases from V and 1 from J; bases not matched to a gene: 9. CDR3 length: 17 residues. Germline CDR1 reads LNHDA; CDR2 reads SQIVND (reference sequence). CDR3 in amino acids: CASSIRGTSRIQETQYF. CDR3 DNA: TGTGCCAGTAGTATCAGGGGGACTAGCAGGATCCAAGAGACCCAGTACTTC.

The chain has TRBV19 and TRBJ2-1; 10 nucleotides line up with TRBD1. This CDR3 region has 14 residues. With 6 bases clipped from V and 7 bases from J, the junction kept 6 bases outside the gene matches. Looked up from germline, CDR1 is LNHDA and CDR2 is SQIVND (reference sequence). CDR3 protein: CASRDRGVRNEQFF. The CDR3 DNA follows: TGTGCCAGTAGGGACAGGGGGGTAAGGAATGAGCAGTTCTTC.

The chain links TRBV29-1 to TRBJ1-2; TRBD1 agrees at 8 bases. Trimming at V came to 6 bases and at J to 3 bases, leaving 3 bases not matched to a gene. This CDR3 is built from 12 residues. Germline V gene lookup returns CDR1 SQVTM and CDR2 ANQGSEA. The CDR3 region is CSVADRDYGYTF. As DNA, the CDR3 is TGCAGCGTGGCGGACAGGGACTATGGCTACACCTTC.

This CDR3 is CASREDSLTTYGYTF. The CDR3 bases are TGCGCCAGCAGGGAGGACAGCCTCACGACCTATGGCTACACCTTC. This chain joins TRBV10-2 and TRBJ1-2; the D gene is possibly TRBD1 (6 bases). V was pared by 6 bases and J by 4 bases, with 18 bases between. CDR3 size: 15 residues. CDR1 WSHSY and CDR2 SAAADI come from the germline V gene.

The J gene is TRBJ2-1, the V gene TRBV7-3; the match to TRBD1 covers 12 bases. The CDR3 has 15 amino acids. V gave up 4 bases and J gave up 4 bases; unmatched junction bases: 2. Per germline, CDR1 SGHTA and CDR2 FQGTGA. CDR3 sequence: CASSSGQGAYNEQFF. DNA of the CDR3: TGTGCCAGCAGCTCGGGACAGGGGGCTTACAATGAGCAGTTCTTC. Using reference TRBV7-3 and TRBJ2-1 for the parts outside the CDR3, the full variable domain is GAGVSQTPSNKVTEKGKYVELRCDPISGHTALYWYRQSLGQGPEFLIYFQGTGAADDSGLPNDRFFAVRPEGSVSTLKIQRTERGDSAVYLCASSSGQGAYNEQFFGPGTRLTVL.

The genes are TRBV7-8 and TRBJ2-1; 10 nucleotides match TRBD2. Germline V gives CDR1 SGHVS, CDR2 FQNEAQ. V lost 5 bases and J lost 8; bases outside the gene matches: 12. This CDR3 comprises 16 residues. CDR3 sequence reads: CASSPTSGLELDEQFF. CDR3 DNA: TGTGCCAGCAGCCCGACTAGCGGGCTGGAACTGGATGAGCAGTTCTTC.

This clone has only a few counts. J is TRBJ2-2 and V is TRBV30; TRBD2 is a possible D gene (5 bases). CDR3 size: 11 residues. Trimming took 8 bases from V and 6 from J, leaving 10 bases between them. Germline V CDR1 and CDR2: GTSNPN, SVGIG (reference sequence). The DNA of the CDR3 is TGTGCCCGTTCCGGGGCCGGGGAGCTGTTTTTT. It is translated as CARSGAGELFF.